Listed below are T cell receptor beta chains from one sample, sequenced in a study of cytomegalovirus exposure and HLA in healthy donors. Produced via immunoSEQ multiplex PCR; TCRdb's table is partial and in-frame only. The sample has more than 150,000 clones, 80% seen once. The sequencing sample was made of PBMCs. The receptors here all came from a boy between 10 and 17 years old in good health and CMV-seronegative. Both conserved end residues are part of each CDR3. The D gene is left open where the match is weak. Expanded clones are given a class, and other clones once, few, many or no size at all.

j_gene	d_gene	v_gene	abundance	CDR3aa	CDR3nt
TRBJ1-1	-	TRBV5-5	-	CASSIQNTEAFF	TGTGCCAGCAGCATACAGAACACTGAAGCTTTCTTT
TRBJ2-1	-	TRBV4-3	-	CASSRHRASNGQFF	TGCGCCAGCAGCCGGCACAGGGCCTCCAATGGGCAGTTCTTC
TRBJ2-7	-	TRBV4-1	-	CASSQDRTYEQYF	TGCGCCAGCAGCCAAGACAGGACCTACGAGCAGTACTTC
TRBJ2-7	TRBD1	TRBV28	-	CASSPPGQASYEQYF	TGTGCCAGCAGTCCCCCCGGACAGGCGAGCTACGAGCAGTACTTC
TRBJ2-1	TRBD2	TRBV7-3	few	CASSLGVSGANEQFF	TGTGCCAGCAGCTTAGGAGTTAGCGGGGCCAATGAGCAGTTCTTC
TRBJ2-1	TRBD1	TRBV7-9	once	CASSLGTGVYNEQFF	TGTGCCAGCAGCTTAGGGACAGGGGTCTACAATGAGCAGTTCTTC
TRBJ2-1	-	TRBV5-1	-	CASRDSLGGGNEQFF	TGCGCCAGCAGGGACTCCCTGGGAGGGGGTAACGAGCAGTTCTTC
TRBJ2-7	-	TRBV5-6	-	CASSSYRTAIYEQYF	TGTGCCAGCAGCTCATACCGGACAGCGATCTACGAGCAGTACTTC
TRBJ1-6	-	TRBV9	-	CASSVGGHNSPLHF	TGTGCCAGCAGCGTAGGGGGCCATAATTCACCCCTCCACTTT
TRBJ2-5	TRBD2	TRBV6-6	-	CASSYSASGNQETQYF	TGTGCCAGCAGTTACTCCGCTAGCGGGAACCAAGAGACCCAGTACTTC
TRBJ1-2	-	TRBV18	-	CASSAKIKQSNYGYTF	TGTGCCAGCTCGGCAAAGATAAAACAGAGTAACTATGGCTACACCTTC
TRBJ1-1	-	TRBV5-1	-	CASSLEDTMNTEAFF	TGCGCCAGCAGCTTGGAGGACACTATGAACACTGAAGCTTTCTTT
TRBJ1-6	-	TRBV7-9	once	CASSLSIGVGNSPLHF	TGTGCCAGCAGCTTATCAATAGGGGTGGGTAATTCACCCCTCCACTTT
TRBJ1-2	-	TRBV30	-	CAWSVVGAGYTF	TGTGCCTGGAGTGTTGTAGGGGCCGGCTACACCTTC
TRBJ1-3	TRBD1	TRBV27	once	CASSLQQGESGNTIYF	TGTGCCAGCAGTCTCCAACAGGGGGAGTCTGGAAACACCATATATTTT
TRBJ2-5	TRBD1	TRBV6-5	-	CASRPQRTGRSSQYF	TGTGCCAGCAGACCTCAGCGGACAGGGAGGTCGTCCCAGTACTTC
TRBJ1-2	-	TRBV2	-	CASGRSNYGYTF	TGTGCCAGTGGCCGGAGTAACTATGGCTACACCTTC
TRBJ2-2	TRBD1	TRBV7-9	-	CASSPKGASGELFF	TGTGCCAGCAGCCCCAAGGGGGCTAGTGGGGAGCTGTTTTTT
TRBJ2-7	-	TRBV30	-	CAGNDNSYEQYF	TGTGCCGGAAATGACAACTCCTACGAGCAGTACTTC
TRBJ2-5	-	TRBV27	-	CASSVYREETQYF	TGTGCCAGCAGTGTATACAGGGAAGAGACCCAGTACTTC
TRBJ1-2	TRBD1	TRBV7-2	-	CASSLGTSRTGQNYGYTF	TGTGCCAGCAGCTTAGGGACCTCTAGGACAGGCCAAAACTATGGCTACACCTTC
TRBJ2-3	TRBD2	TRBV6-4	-	CASSDSGGSTDTQYF	TGTGCCAGCAGTGACTCGGGGGGGAGCACAGATACGCAGTATTTT
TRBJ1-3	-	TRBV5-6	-	CASSPPSRAGNTIYF	TGTGCCAGCAGCCCCCCGAGCCGTGCTGGAAACACCATATATTTT
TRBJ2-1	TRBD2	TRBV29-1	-	CSAHPRGGNEQFF	TGCAGCGCTCATCCCCGGGGGGGCAATGAGCAGTTCTTC
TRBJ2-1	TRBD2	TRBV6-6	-	CASSYTGGTNNEQFF	TGTGCCAGCAGTTATACGGGGGGAACGAACAATGAGCAGTTCTTC
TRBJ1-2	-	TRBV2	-	CASLGQLSNYGYTF	TGTGCCAGCCTCGGACAGCTTTCTAACTATGGCTACACCTTC
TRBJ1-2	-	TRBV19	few	CASSIGEEGYGYTF	TGTGCCAGTAGTATAGGGGAGGAGGGATATGGCTACACCTTC
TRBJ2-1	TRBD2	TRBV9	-	CASSVEGTSGSVQFF	TGTGCCAGCAGCGTAGAAGGGACTAGCGGGAGCGTGCAGTTCTTC
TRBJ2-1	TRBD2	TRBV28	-	CASSSPGGAGGPSEQFF	TGTGCCAGCAGTTCCCCGGGGGGAGCGGGGGGGCCGAGTGAGCAGTTCTTC
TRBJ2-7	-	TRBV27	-	CASSYMAPGVNYEQYF	TGTGCCAGCAGTTATATGGCCCCAGGGGTTAACTACGAGCAGTACTTC
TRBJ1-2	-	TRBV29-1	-	CSVRSDQSRQLYGYTF	TGCAGCGTTCGGTCCGACCAGAGCAGACAGCTCTATGGCTACACCTTC
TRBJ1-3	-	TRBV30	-	CAWSTTRQYSGNTIYF	TGTGCCTGGAGTACAACAAGACAGTACTCTGGAAACACCATATATTTT
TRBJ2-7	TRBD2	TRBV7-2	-	CASSLSSGTTYEQYF	TGTGCCAGCAGCTTAAGTAGCGGGACTACCTACGAGCAGTACTTC